The 27 T cell receptor beta chains below come from one sample, sequenced in a study of T cell repertoires in cytomegalovirus infection. TCRdb reanalysed the reads using MiXCR and keeps one entry per CDR3 protein. The sample consists of around 340,000 distinct CDR3 sequences, approximately 32% of them appearing once. These receptors are not linked to any known antigen. Material: cultured PBMCs, obtained from culture after CMV antigen stimulation. These receptors all stem from a human donor in good health (CMV status not recorded). Some clones in this sample may be carry-over from other donors' samples.

This clonotype came up a few times. The rearrangement links TRBV28 to TRBJ1-1; 9 bases agree with TRBD1. The ends lost 5 bases at V and 2 bases at J; junction bases unmatched: 6. The germline gives CDR1 MDHEN, CDR2 SYDVKM. The CDR3 contains 15 residues. CDR3 in DNA: TGTGCCAGCAGTCCGTACAGGGGGCGCAACACTGAAGCTTTCTTT. Translating it yields CASSPYRGRNTEAFF.

The chain employs TRBV10-2 and TRBJ2-7; tentative D call: TRBD2 (5 bases). This CDR3 has 13 amino acids. Between the trimmed V and J ends, which lost 3 bases and 6 bases, there was a span of 12 bases. Germline CDR1 WSHSY, CDR2 SAAADI. The CDR3 is CASSDPGLSEQYF. The CDR3 bases are TGCGCCAGCAGTGATCCGGGGTTAAGCGAGCAGTACTTC.

This clonotype was found once. The chain recombines TRBV28 with TRBJ1-5; D unclear. This CDR3 contains 15 residues. In germline, CDR1 is MDHEN, CDR2 SYDVKM. Between the trimmed V and J ends, which lost 7 bases and 1 base, there was a span of 14 bases. CDR3 DNA sequence: TGTGCCAGCACCCTAAGGGAATGGAGCAATCAGCCCCAGCATTTT. Residues: CASTLREWSNQPQHF.

The chain employs TRBV5-3 and TRBJ2-2; TRBD2 agrees at 9 bases. TRBV5-3 is an open reading frame whose function is uncertain. After removal of 8 bases from V and 7 bases from J, the junction contained 12 bases not matched to a gene. The length of the CDR3 is 15 residues. This CDR3 is CASSSLQREVGELFF. The CDR3 nucleotides are TGTGCCAGCAGTTCCCTCCAGCGGGAGGTCGGGGAGCTGTTTTTT.

This clonotype was counted a few times. This chain joins TRBV10-3 and TRBJ2-2, with 9 positions matching TRBD1. The germline V gene has CDR1 ENHRY and CDR2 SYGVKD. This CDR3 region has 15 residues. The trim removed 7 bases at V and 2 bases at J, leaving 5 bases unmatched. CDR3 loop: CAIKTGQGNTGELFF. CDR3 nucleotides: TGTGCCATCAAGACGGGACAGGGAAACACCGGGGAGCTGTTTTTT.

This sequence joins TRBV6-2 or TRBV6-3 and TRBJ2-5, with D hard to call. The CDR3 sequence is 14 residues long. The germline V gene encodes CDR1 MNHEY and CDR2 SVGEGT. The V gene lost 2 bases and the J gene lost 1 base, with 8 bases spanning the gap. The CDR3 region is CASSYERVQETQYF. CDR3 sequence (DNA): TGTGCCAGCAGTTACGAAAGAGTCCAAGAGACCCAGTACTTC.

In its sample, this clonotype was seen a few times. The rearrangement uses TRBV12-3 or TRBV12-4 and TRBJ2-1; 11 positions match TRBD2. Losses at the gene ends were 3 bases for V and 5 bases for J; bases not matched to a gene: 6. This CDR3 contains 16 residues. The CDR3 sequence: CASSFDTSGGNNEQFF. The CDR3 coding sequence is TGTGCCAGCAGTTTTGATACTAGCGGGGGAAACAATGAGCAGTTCTTC.

The chain uses TRBV5-4 and TRBJ2-1; tentatively, D is TRBD2 (6 bases). This CDR3 contains 14 residues. CDR1 and CDR2 (germline): SGHNT, YYREEE (reference sequence). The V end was cut by 5 bases, the J end by 2 bases, with 11 bases between. CDR3 amino acids: CASSWWGAYNEQFF. The CDR3 DNA reads TGTGCCAGCAGTTGGTGGGGGGCCTACAATGAGCAGTTCTTC.

This clonotype showed up just a few times. The chain recombines TRBV7-9 with TRBJ2-7; 8 bases match TRBD2. V lost 5 bases and J lost 2; bases outside the gene matches: 8. The CDR3 has 15 amino acids. Germline V gene data show CDR1 as SEHNR and CDR2 as FQNEAQ (reference sequence). For the CDR3, the DNA is TGTGCCAGCAGCGGTAGCGGGGACGCTGCCTACGAGCAGTACTTC. Translating it yields CASSGSGDAAYEQYF.

This clonotype was seen once. V is TRBV11-3 and J is TRBJ2-5; 7 bases are a match to TRBD2. The V gene end was trimmed by 5 bases and the J gene end by 0 bases; junction bases not matched to a gene: 3. Germline loops: CDR1 SGHNT, CDR2 YENEEA. The CDR3 has 14 residues. In DNA, the CDR3 is TGTGCCAGCAGCCCCGCGGGGGACCAAGAGACCCAGTACTTC. Protein: CASSPAGDQETQYF.

This rearrangement joins TRBV6-1 to TRBJ1-6, with 7 bases that match TRBD1. Germline loops: CDR1 MNHNS, CDR2 SASEGT. This CDR3 is built from 16 residues. V lost 6 bases and J lost 10; bases outside the gene matches: 15. The CDR3 DNA reads as TGTGCCAGCAGCCAGGGGTTTGGGACAGCTAACTCACCCCTCCACTTT. As protein: CASSQGFGTANSPLHF.

The sample holds many counts of this clonotype. J is TRBJ1-2 and V is TRBV7-2; weak D call: TRBD1 (5 bases). The CDR3 covers 15 residues. Trimming stripped 3 bases from V and 4 bases from J, with 15 bases between. Germline loops: CDR1 SGHTA, CDR2 FQGNSA. CDR3 protein: CASSFGGYQTYGYTF. The CDR3 DNA follows: TGTGCCAGCAGCTTTGGGGGGTATCAGACCTATGGCTACACCTTC.

This chain joins TRBV5-6 and TRBJ2-3; the D is unclear. Trimming shortened V by 1 base and J by 4 bases, and 16 bases separated the two germline ends. CDR1 and CDR2 from the germline V gene are SGHDT and YYEEEE. The CDR3 consists of 16 residues. CDR3 coding DNA: TGTGCCAGCAGCTTGAAATTGAGCTTGAGGTCAGATACGCAGTATTTT. Translation: CASSLKLSLRSDTQYF.

This clonotype has at least ten counts. J is TRBJ1-6 and V is TRBV7-8; possibly TRBD1 for D (5 bases). This CDR3 is built from 20 residues. CDR1 and CDR2 (germline): SGHVS, FQNEAQ. Trimming stripped 3 bases from V and 7 bases from J, with 28 bases between. CDR3 nucleotide sequence: TGTGCCAGCAGCTTTCTTAGGAGGGGTAGAGGCAGGTTATCGAATTCACCCCTCCACTTT. Its protein is CASSFLRRGRGRLSNSPLHF.

The table lists this clonotype with a few counts. The chain combines TRBV3-1 with TRBJ1-5; D remains unclear. Germline CDR1 reads LGHDT; CDR2 reads YNNKEL (reference sequence). The V end lost 7 bases, the J end lost 7 bases, and 14 bases lay between the germline ends. The CDR3 sequence is 13 residues long. CDR3 DNA sequence: TGTGCCAGCACCCCCGGGCCGGGGCAGCCCCAGCATTTT. The encoded protein is CASTPGPGQPQHF.

The rearrangement links TRBV9 to TRBJ2-1; 7 nucleotides line up with TRBD2. Germline values: CDR1 SGDLS, CDR2 YYNGEE. Trimming at V came to 2 bases and at J to 4 bases, leaving 12 bases not matched to a gene. The CDR3 covers 17 residues. The CDR3 region is CASSVQPTTGGYNEQFF. The CDR3 bases are TGTGCCAGCAGCGTCCAACCGACTACCGGGGGGTACAATGAGCAGTTCTTC.

This clonotype came up a few times. V gene TRBV4-2 combines with J gene TRBJ2-7; D ambiguous. Germline-derived CDR1 and CDR2 are LGHNA and YNFKEQ. V lost 1 base and J 3 bases, leaving 7 bases between the germline ends. This CDR3 is 13 amino acids long. The CDR3 region is CASSQAVNYEQYF. CDR3 nucleotides: TGTGCCAGCAGCCAAGCCGTAAACTACGAGCAGTACTTC.

V usage is TRBV7-3 and J usage is TRBJ2-2; TRBD1 might be the D (5 bases). Trimming removed 4 bases from V and 1 base from J, with 7 bases in between. The CDR3 consists of 14 residues. Germline lookup yields CDR1 SGHTA and CDR2 FQGTGA. CDR3 sequence reads: CASSSQGNTGELFF. CDR3 sequence (DNA): TGTGCCAGCAGCTCTCAGGGGAACACCGGGGAGCTGTTTTTT.

This clonotype appeared a few times. The gene calls are TRBV7-6 and TRBJ2-7, with D possibly TRBD1 on 6 matching bases. Trimming stripped 2 bases from V and 4 bases from J, with 18 bases between. CDR1 and CDR2 (germline): SGHVS, FNYEAQ. CDR3 length: 16 amino acids. The CDR3 sequence: CASSLQTGSSQYEQYF. DNA for the CDR3: TGTGCCAGCAGCTTACAAACAGGGAGCTCCCAATACGAGCAGTACTTC. Combining the CDR3 with reference TRBV7-6 and TRBJ2-7 gives the whole variable domain GAGVSQSPRYKVTKRGQDVALRCDPISGHVSLYWYRQALGQGPEFLTYFNYEAQQDKSGLPNDRFSAERPEGSISTLTIQRTEQRDSAMYRCASSLQTGSSQYEQYFGPGTRLTVT.

The genes are TRBV6-8 and TRBJ2-3; 7 bases fit TRBD2. Germline loops: CDR1 MNHGY, CDR2 SAAAGT. The ends lost 5 bases at V and 4 bases at J; junction bases unmatched: 12. The CDR3 is made up of 16 amino acids. In DNA form, the CDR3 reads TGTGCCAGCAGTCCTCGGACTAGACGAGAGGCAGATACGCAGTATTTT. Translation gives CASSPRTRREADTQYF.

The chain combines TRBV20-1 with TRBJ2-3; 10 bases fit TRBD1. The junction had 1 base not matched to a gene; V was cut back by 3 bases and J by 1 base. CDR1 is DFQATT and CDR2 is SNEGSKA in the germline V gene (reference sequence). The CDR3 loop spans 14 amino acids. The CDR3 DNA is TGCAGTGCTAGGGGGACAGGGGGCACAGATACGCAGTATTTT. Translated, it gives CSARGTGGTDTQYF.

This rearrangement joins TRBV10-3 to TRBJ2-2; 11 bases are a match to TRBD2. The CDR3 is made up of 18 amino acids. Germline CDR1 and CDR2: ENHRY and SYGVKD. The V and J ends lost 6 bases and 0 bases, in that order; junction bases with no gene match: 9. The CDR3 DNA follows: TGTGCCATCAGCCTGCCGGGACTAGCGGACGCGAACACCGGGGAGCTGTTTTTT. It translates to CAISLPGLADANTGELFF.

V and J are TRBV28 and TRBJ2-4, with D possibly being TRBD2 (6 bases). CDR1 is MDHEN and CDR2 is SYDVKM in the germline V gene. V dropped 3 bases and J dropped 14 bases, with 11 bases sitting between them. This CDR3 has 11 residues. The CDR3 is CASSLGREEYF. As DNA, the CDR3 is TGTGCCAGCAGTTTGGGTAGGGAGGAGTACTTC. Full variable domain (rest looked up from reference TRBV28 and TRBJ2-4): DVKVTQSSRYLVKRTGEKVFLECVQDMDHENMFWYRQDPGLGLRLIYFSYDVKMKEKGDIPEGYSVSREKKERFSLILESASTNQTSMYLCASSLGREEYFGAGTRLSVL.

V gene TRBV15 combines with J gene TRBJ1-5; TRBD1 agrees at 7 bases. Germline lookup yields CDR1 LNHNV and CDR2 YYDKDF (reference sequence). Germline trimming cut 1 base from V and 4 bases from J; bases unmatched to any gene: 13. The CDR3 has 18 amino acids. For the CDR3, the DNA is TGTGCCACCAGCAGAGCCCGGACAGGCCAAGTCGGGAATCAGCCCCAGCATTTT. It is translated as CATSRARTGQVGNQPQHF. Supplemented by reference TRBV15 and TRBJ1-5, the full variable domain reads DAMVIQNPRYQVTQFGKPVTLSCSQTLNHNVMYWYQQKSSQAPKLLFHYYDKDFNNEADTPDNFQSRRPNTSFCFLDIRSPGLGDTAMYLCATSRARTGQVGNQPQHFGDGTRLSIL.

This clonotype has just a few counts. The CDR3 loop is CASSPRATQVTYGYTF. CDR3 in DNA: TGTGCCAGCAGCCCACGAGCTACGCAGGTCACCTATGGCTACACCTTC. This sequence joins TRBV7-6 and TRBJ1-2; D gene ambiguous. Germline CDR1 is SGHVS and CDR2 is FNYEAQ. The CDR3 consists of 16 residues. The V gene lost 5 bases and the J gene lost 4 bases, with 20 bases spanning the gap.

The gene calls are TRBV7-3 and TRBJ2-3; possible D gene TRBD2, 5 bases. Trimming removed 5 bases at V and 4 bases at J, with 10 bases between. CDR1 is SGHTA and CDR2 is FQGTGA in the germline V gene. There are 13 residues in the CDR3. CDR3 nucleotide sequence: TGTGCCAGCAGCCCGTGGCGGGCAGATACGCAGTATTTT. Its protein product is CASSPWRADTQYF.

The rearrangement links TRBV2 to TRBJ1-1; D call uncertain. The CDR3 spans 14 residues. Looked up from germline, CDR1 is SNHLY and CDR2 is FYNNEI. V was clipped by 7 bases and J by 4 bases, with 16 bases between them. CDR3 sequence reads: CASTKGLEGTEAFF. DNA of the CDR3: TGTGCCAGCACAAAGGGCCTTGAGGGCACTGAAGCTTTCTTT.